This is a list of T cell receptor beta chains from one sample in a study of cytomegalovirus exposure and HLA in healthy donors. Data came from immunoSEQ multiplex PCR; TCRdb stores just in-frame clones and leaves some out. The data show some 170,000 clones, nearly 80% seen once. Material: PBMCs. These receptors all stem from a man aged 35-49 years in good health and CMV-seropositive. Each CDR3 is given with its conserved first and last residue. The order of the fields is CDR3 DNA, CDR3 protein, V gene, D gene, J gene, clone size. A D gene is named only where the DNA matches it firmly. Size is stated for part of the rows, as once, few or many counts, or as a class when the clone is expanded.

DNA: TGCGCCAGCAGCTTTACCGGGACAAGTTACAATGAGCAGTTCTTC; CDR3: CASSFTGTSYNEQFF; V: TRBV5-1; D: -; J: TRBJ2-1; size: -
DNA: TGTGCCAGCAAAAACAGGGGGCCGTGGGACGAGCAGTACTTC; CDR3: CASKNRGPWDEQYF; V: TRBV6-5; D: TRBD1; J: TRBJ2-7; size: -
DNA: TGTGCCAGCAGCCCACTCGGACAGGCCTACAATGAGCAGTTCTTC; CDR3: CASSPLGQAYNEQFF; V: TRBV14; D: TRBD1; J: TRBJ2-1; size: -
DNA: TGTGCCAGCGGACGCGGGGGCACCGGGGAGCTGTTTTTT; CDR3: CASGRGGTGELFF; V: TRBV6-5; D: TRBD2; J: TRBJ2-2; size: -
DNA: TGCGCCAGCAGCTTGGGGGACACCAGAACCGGGGAGCTGTTTTTT; CDR3: CASSLGDTRTGELFF; V: TRBV5-1; D: -; J: TRBJ2-2; size: -
DNA: TGTGCCAGCAGAGCCGGGATGTCCTACGAGCAGTACTTC; CDR3: CASRAGMSYEQYF; V: TRBV27; D: -; J: TRBJ2-7; size: -
DNA: TGCAGCGCTCCGGGACAAGGGAATGAAGCTTTCTTT; CDR3: CSAPGQGNEAFF; V: TRBV29-1; D: -; J: TRBJ1-1; size: -
DNA: TGTGCCAGCAGTGAACACGGAACCGGGGATCAGCCCCAGCATTTT; CDR3: CASSEHGTGDQPQHF; V: TRBV6-1; D: -; J: TRBJ1-5; size: -
DNA: TGTGCCAGCAGTTCTACTAGCGGGAGGACGTTGGATACGCAGTATTTT; CDR3: CASSSTSGRTLDTQYF; V: TRBV28; D: TRBD2; J: TRBJ2-3; size: -
DNA: TGTGCCAGCAGCTTAGGGGTCGGGAGAATAGACAATGAGCAGTTCTTC; CDR3: CASSLGVGRIDNEQFF; V: TRBV7-9; D: -; J: TRBJ2-1; size: -
DNA: TGCGCCAGCAGTCCCCCCGGGGGGGAAGGTGGCTACACCTTC; CDR3: CASSPPGGEGGYTF; V: TRBV23-1; D: -; J: TRBJ1-2; size: -
DNA: TGTGCCAGCAGCCAAAGGACAGGGAGCTACAATGAGCAGTTCTTC; CDR3: CASSQRTGSYNEQFF; V: TRBV7-9; D: TRBD1; J: TRBJ2-1; size: once
DNA: TGTGCCAGCAGTGAATCCGGGTATGGCTACACCTTC; CDR3: CASSESGYGYTF; V: TRBV25-1; D: -; J: TRBJ1-2; size: -
DNA: TGTGCCAGCAATGACAGGCCAAGCGATGAGCAGTTCTTC; CDR3: CASNDRPSDEQFF; V: TRBV6-6; D: -; J: TRBJ2-1; size: -
DNA: TGTGCCAGCAGCTCGGGACAGGGACGCTACGAGCAGTACTTC; CDR3: CASSSGQGRYEQYF; V: TRBV13; D: TRBD1; J: TRBJ2-7; size: -
DNA: TGTGCCAGCTCACCACGCTCAGCGGACGAGGGTACGCAGTATTTT; CDR3: CASSPRSADEGTQYF; V: TRBV18; D: -; J: TRBJ2-3; size: -
DNA: TGCGCCAGCAGCTTAGGAGGGGCCATCAATCAGCCCCAGCATTTT; CDR3: CASSLGGAINQPQHF; V: TRBV5-1; D: -; J: TRBJ1-5; size: -
DNA: TGTGCCAGCAGCCAACCGGGACAGCCGAACACCGGGGAGCTGTTTTTT; CDR3: CASSQPGQPNTGELFF; V: TRBV5-4; D: TRBD1; J: TRBJ2-2; size: few
DNA: TGTGCCAGCAGCTTAGGCGCGTCGAACACTGAAGCTTTCTTT; CDR3: CASSLGASNTEAFF; V: TRBV7-2; D: -; J: TRBJ1-1; size: -
DNA: TGCAGCGTTGAATGGGGGGGGAAAGAGACCCAGTACTTC; CDR3: CSVEWGGKETQYF; V: TRBV29-1; D: TRBD2; J: TRBJ2-5; size: -
DNA: TGTGCCAGCAGCGTAGGGAGGCGGGAGCAGGCAGATACGCAGTATTTT; CDR3: CASSVGRREQADTQYF; V: TRBV9; D: TRBD2; J: TRBJ2-3; size: -
DNA: TGTGCCAGCAGTAGGACTAGCGGTATAAATGAGCAGTTCTTC; CDR3: CASSRTSGINEQFF; V: TRBV2; D: TRBD2; J: TRBJ2-1; size: once
DNA: TGTGCCAGCAGCCTGGACAGGAGCACAGATACGCAGTATTTT; CDR3: CASSLDRSTDTQYF; V: TRBV5-4; D: TRBD1; J: TRBJ2-3; size: few
DNA: TGTGCCAGCAGCTTAGGGGGTAGGAGGAGCACAGATACGCAGTATTTT; CDR3: CASSLGGRRSTDTQYF; V: TRBV11-2; D: -; J: TRBJ2-3; size: -
DNA: TGTGCCAGCAGTTTGCGGACAGGGACTTACACCGGGGAGCTGCTTTTT; CDR3: CASSLRTGTYTGELLF; V: TRBV27; D: TRBD1; J: TRBJ2-2; size: -
DNA: TGCGCCAGCAGCTTGTCCGCGGAGGAGCAGTACTTC; CDR3: CASSLSAEEQYF; V: TRBV5-1; D: -; J: TRBJ2-7; size: -